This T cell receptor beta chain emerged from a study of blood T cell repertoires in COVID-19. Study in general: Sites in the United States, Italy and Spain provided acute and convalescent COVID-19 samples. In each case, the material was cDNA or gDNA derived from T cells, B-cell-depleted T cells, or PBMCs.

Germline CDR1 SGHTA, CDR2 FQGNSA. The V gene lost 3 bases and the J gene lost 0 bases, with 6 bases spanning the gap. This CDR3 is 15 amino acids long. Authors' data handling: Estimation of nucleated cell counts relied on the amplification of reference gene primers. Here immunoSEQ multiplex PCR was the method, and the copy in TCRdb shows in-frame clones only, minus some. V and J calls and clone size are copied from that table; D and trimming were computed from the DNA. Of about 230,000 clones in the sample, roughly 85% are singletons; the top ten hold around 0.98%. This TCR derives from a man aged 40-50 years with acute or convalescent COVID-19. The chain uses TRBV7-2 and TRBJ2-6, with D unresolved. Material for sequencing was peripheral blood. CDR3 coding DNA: TGTGCCAGCAGCTTCACTGACTCTGGGGCCAACGTCCTGACTTTC. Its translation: CASSFTDSGANVLTF.